A selection of T cell receptor beta chains follows, all from one sample in a study of T cell responses to AZD1222 COVID-19 vaccine. Only in-frame clones appear in the TCRdb table, and some are missing; sequencing was by immunoSEQ multiplex PCR. Found here are approximately 100,000 clones, approximately 90% of them singletons; the top ten hold around a sixth. The sequencing used peripheral blood, collected on day 0 of AZD1222 vaccination. The origin of the receptors is an adult in good health. Both conserved end residues are part of each CDR3. D genes are given only for firm matches. Clone size is not always given. Where it is, it says once, few, many or a class for expanded clones.

d_call	v_call	clone_size	j_call	cdr3_aa	cdr3_nt
-	TRBV30	-	TRBJ1-5	CAWSQGTGNQPQHF	TGTGCCTGGAGTCAGGGGACCGGCAATCAGCCCCAGCATTTT
-	TRBV11-3	-	TRBJ2-7	CASSLAGSHEQYF	TGTGCCAGCAGCTTAGCCGGAAGCCACGAGCAGTACTTC
-	TRBV11-3	-	TRBJ2-4	CASSLVVGVAKNIQYF	TGTGCCAGCAGCTTAGTGGTAGGGGTAGCCAAAAACATTCAGTACTTC
-	TRBV30	-	TRBJ1-2	CAWSPGGVGYTF	TGTGCCTGGAGTCCGGGGGGGGTTGGCTACACCTTC
TRBD1	TRBV7-9	few	TRBJ1-6	CASSSGGTATNSPLHF	TGTGCCAGCAGCTCAGGGGGGACAGCAACTAATTCACCCCTCCACTTT
-	TRBV2	-	TRBJ1-2	CASSLDISPYGYTF	TGTGCCAGCAGCTTAGACATCTCCCCCTATGGCTACACCTTC
-	TRBV10-3	-	TRBJ1-6	CAISVGDNSPLHF	TGTGCCATCAGTGTGGGGGATAATTCACCCCTCCACTTT
TRBD1	TRBV7-2	-	TRBJ1-1	CASSPRTGSMNTEAFF	TGTGCCAGCAGCCCCCGGACAGGTTCCATGAACACTGAAGCTTTCTTT
-	TRBV2	-	TRBJ1-5	CASGPYRPDQPQHF	TGTGCCAGCGGTCCTTACAGGCCCGATCAGCCCCAGCATTTT
-	TRBV10-3	-	TRBJ1-3	CAINPDNSGNTIYF	TGTGCCATCAACCCGGATAACTCTGGAAACACCATATATTTT
-	TRBV29-1	-	TRBJ1-2	CSVEVKGNYGYTF	TGCAGCGTTGAAGTGAAAGGGAACTATGGCTACACCTTC
TRBD2	TRBV7-7	-	TRBJ2-1	CASSISGAAYNEQFF	TGTGCCAGCAGCATTAGCGGGGCAGCCTACAATGAGCAGTTCTTC
-	TRBV28	-	TRBJ2-3	CASSFSGTHTDTQYF	TGTGCCAGCAGTTTTTCCGGGACACACACAGATACGCAGTATTTT
-	TRBV3-1/TRBV3-2	-	TRBJ1-2	CASSGVGGYTF	TGTGCCAGCAGCGGGGTAGGGGGCTACACCTTC
-	TRBV28	-	TRBJ2-2	CASSLQPVYTGELFF	TGTGCCAGCAGTTTACAGCCCGTTTACACCGGGGAGCTGTTTTTT
-	TRBV30	-	TRBJ1-5	CAWSVGTLRDNQPQHF	TGTGCCTGGAGTGTAGGGACACTTAGAGACAATCAGCCCCAGCATTTT
-	TRBV7-2	-	TRBJ1-4	CASSFRAPQQEKLFF	TGTGCCAGCAGCTTCCGGGCCCCTCAACAGGAAAAACTGTTTTTT
-	TRBV28	-	TRBJ2-5	CASSLNPDRTQYF	TGTGCCAGCAGCCTCAACCCGGACAGGACCCAGTACTTC
-	TRBV2	-	TRBJ1-4	CASSPGKGLANEKLFF	TGTGCCAGCAGCCCCGGGAAGGGGTTAGCTAATGAAAAACTGTTTTTT
-	TRBV29-1	-	TRBJ2-6	CSVDISSGANVLTF	TGCAGCGTCGATATTAGCTCTGGGGCCAACGTCCTGACTTTC
TRBD1	TRBV9	-	TRBJ2-1	CASSVHRGRDSYNEQFF	TGTGCCAGCAGCGTCCACAGGGGGCGCGACTCCTACAATGAGCAGTTCTTC
TRBD1	TRBV28	-	TRBJ1-4	CASSLPTGGYGEKLFF	TGTGCCAGCAGTTTACCAACAGGGGGCTACGGTGAAAAACTGTTTTTT
-	TRBV6-5	-	TRBJ2-7	CASRYLGSSDEQYF	TGTGCCAGCAGGTATTTGGGATCTTCGGACGAGCAGTACTTC
TRBD1	TRBV28	-	TRBJ2-3	CASSFFTFSPDRGFTDTQYF	TGTGCCAGCAGTTTCTTCACCTTTTCACCGGACAGGGGATTCACAGATACGCAGTATTTT
-	TRBV5-6	-	TRBJ1-5	CASSLLGLGDSNQPQHF	TGTGCCAGCAGCTTGTTAGGGCTTGGAGATAGCAATCAGCCCCAGCATTTT
-	TRBV5-1	once	TRBJ1-2	CASSLRTDPYGYTF	TGCGCCAGCAGCCTAAGGACGGACCCGTATGGCTACACCTTC
-	TRBV7-9	-	TRBJ1-1	CASSGPTGSSTEAFF	TGTGCCAGCAGCGGGCCAACAGGGAGTAGCACTGAAGCTTTCTTT